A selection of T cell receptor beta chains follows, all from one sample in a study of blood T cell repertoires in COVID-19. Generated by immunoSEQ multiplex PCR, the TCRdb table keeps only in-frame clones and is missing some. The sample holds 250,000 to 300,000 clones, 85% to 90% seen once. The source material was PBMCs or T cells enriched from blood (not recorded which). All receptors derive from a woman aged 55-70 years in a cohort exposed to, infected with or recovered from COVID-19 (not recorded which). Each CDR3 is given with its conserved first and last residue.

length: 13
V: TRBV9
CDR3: CASSREGVYGYTF

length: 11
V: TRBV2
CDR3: CASTKDREAFF

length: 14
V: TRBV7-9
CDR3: CASSLVGDTDTQYF

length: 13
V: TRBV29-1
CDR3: CSVASHREETQYF

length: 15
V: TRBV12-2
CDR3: CASRFTRRDQETQYF

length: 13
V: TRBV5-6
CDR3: CASSEPGLYGYTF

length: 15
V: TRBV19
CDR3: CASSGRDRVVETQYF

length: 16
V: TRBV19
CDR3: CASSILRTDSNQPQHF

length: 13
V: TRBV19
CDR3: CASSIGPSYEQYF

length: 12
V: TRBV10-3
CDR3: CAISGQGFGYTF

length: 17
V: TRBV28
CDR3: CASSAQTGGVAKNIQYF

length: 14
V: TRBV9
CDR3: CASSPEPRANVLTF

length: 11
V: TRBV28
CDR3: CATSTGRTIYF

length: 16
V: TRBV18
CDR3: CASSPRGPGATGELFF

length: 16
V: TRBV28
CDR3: CASSAWTSGSMYEQYF

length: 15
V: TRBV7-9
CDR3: CASSSGREERDTQYF

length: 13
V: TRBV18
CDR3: CASSPAVNTEAFF

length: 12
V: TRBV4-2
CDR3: CASSQDLHEQYF

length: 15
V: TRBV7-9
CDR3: CASSLRQGMNTEAFF

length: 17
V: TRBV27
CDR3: CASSLSPLTGRTYEQYF

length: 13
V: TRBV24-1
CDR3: CATSAAGSYEQYF

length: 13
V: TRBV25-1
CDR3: CASSEYNNQPQHF

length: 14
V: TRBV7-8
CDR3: CASRANRDPYEQYF

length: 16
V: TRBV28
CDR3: CASSRGHIGGNQPQHF

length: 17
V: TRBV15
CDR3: CATSRDKGSVGGYGYTF

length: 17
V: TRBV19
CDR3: CASSKEGGLPNTGELFF

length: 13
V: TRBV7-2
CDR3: CASSLGQGETQYF

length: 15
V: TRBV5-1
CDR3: CASSSLAGGANEQFF

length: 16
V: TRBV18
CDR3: CASSHESSGLVYEQYF

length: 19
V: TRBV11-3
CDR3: CASSLDRGRQGRFAGELFF

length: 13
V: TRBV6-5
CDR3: CASSVYSYTEAFF

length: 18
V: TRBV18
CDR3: CASSTRTSGRTGTDTQYF

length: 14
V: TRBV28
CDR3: CARKMTSGRGWQYF